The following is a TCR beta chain sequence with its context. The authors' processing: Amplification of reference gene primers was used by the study to estimate nucleated cell counts. Produced via immunoSEQ multiplex PCR; TCRdb's table is partial and in-frame only. For V, J and clone size, that table is used; D and trimming come from the DNA. The sample has 300,000 to 400,000 clones, about nine tenths seen once; the top ten hold 2.5% to 3%. V was clipped by 4 bases and J by 0 bases, with 10 bases between them. CDR1 is MNHEY, CDR2 SMNVEV, per germline (reference sequence). CDR3 length: 15 amino acids. These data are taken from a study of blood T cell repertoires in COVID-19. Study details: COVID-19 samples, acute and convalescent, were from the United States, Italy and Spain. T cells, B-cell-depleted T cells, or PBMCs provided the cDNA or gDNA that served as material.

In Seattle, patients joined the study during active infection and were tracked longitudinally. The specimen sequenced was peripheral blood. This sequence originates from a woman in her 30s with COVID-19, enrolled during active disease. The chain employs TRBV27 and TRBJ1-5; unclear D gene. The CDR3 sequence: CASSSGLTSNQPQHF. Written as DNA, the CDR3 is TGTGCCAGCAGTTCGGGTCTAACTAGCAATCAGCCCCAGCATTTT.